The 26 T cell receptor beta chains listed next were all sequenced from one sample in a study of blood T cells in healthy people across ages. The second PCR ran roughly 6 to 11 cycles with a sample-barcoded 5' primer and J-beta primers. TCRdb processed the 5' RACE reads anew with MiXCR; each CDR3 protein has one entry. This table holds about 680,000 distinct CDR3 sequences, about 52% found once. The sequenced material came from blood. Receptor source: a woman in her fifties or sixties in good health.

J is TRBJ2-1 and V is TRBV28; D is undetermined. Germline loops: CDR1 MDHEN, CDR2 SYDVKM. This CDR3 contains 16 residues. V shed 4 bases and J shed 8 bases, with 21 bases lying between them. CDR3 coding DNA: TGTGCCAGCAGTTCCCGTAGGCGCACCCTGGGCTATGAGCAGTTCTTC. Translated: CASSSRRRTLGYEQFF.

The V and J genes are TRBV30 and TRBJ2-7, with 10 positions matching TRBD2. The CDR3 totals 15 residues. CDR1 is GTSNPN, CDR2 SVGIG, per germline (reference sequence). Trimming removed 2 bases from V and 2 bases from J; junction bases left unmatched: 6. The CDR3 is CAWSRASGSAYEQYF. The CDR3, as DNA: TGTGCCTGGAGTAGGGCTAGCGGGAGTGCCTACGAGCAGTACTTC.

This clonotype was counted a few times. The V and J genes are TRBV30 and TRBJ1-2, with 10 bases aligning to TRBD1. V shed 1 base and J 6 bases; nucleotides not matched to a gene: 8. The CDR3 extends over 15 amino acids. Germline V gene lookup returns CDR1 GTSNPN and CDR2 SVGIG (reference sequence). CDR3 protein: CAWSAWTGGWNGYTF. CDR3 in DNA: TGTGCCTGGAGTGCTTGGACAGGGGGATGGAATGGCTACACCTTC.

This clonotype showed up just a few times. The rearrangement links TRBV7-2 to TRBJ2-5, with D tentatively TRBD2 (6 bases). Germline V gives CDR1 SGHTA, CDR2 FQGNSA. CDR3 length: 14 residues. V lost 5 bases and J lost 2, with 12 bases in between. The CDR3 region is CASSVRRGQETQYF. CDR3 coding DNA: TGTGCCAGCAGCGTCAGGAGGGGACAAGAGACCCAGTACTTC.

J is TRBJ2-5 and V is TRBV5-1; D not resolved. The CDR3 is 13 amino acids. Germline CDR1 reads SGHRS; CDR2 reads YFSETQ. V was pared by 3 bases and J by 2 bases, with 8 bases between. The CDR3 sequence is CASSSATQETQYF. The CDR3 DNA reads as TGCGCCAGCAGCTCCGCTACTCAAGAGACCCAGTACTTC.

The rearrangement joins TRBV7-9 to TRBJ2-6, with no clear D. Germline V gene data show CDR1 as SEHNR and CDR2 as FQNEAQ (reference sequence). Trimming left V 1 base short and J 1 base short, with 8 bases between. The CDR3 sequence is 16 residues long. This chain's CDR3 is CASSLERMSGANVLTF. DNA for the CDR3: TGTGCCAGCAGCTTAGAACGGATGTCTGGGGCCAACGTCCTGACTTTC.

This clonotype is a singleton in its sample. This chain connects TRBV24-1 to TRBJ2-5; D call uncertain. The CDR3 is 16 residues long. Germline values: CDR1 KGHDR, CDR2 SFDVKD. Trimming removed 1 base from V and 1 base from J, with 12 bases in between. In DNA, the CDR3 is TGTGCCACCAGTGATTTCGGGCGAGGTGGCCAAGAGACCCAGTACTTC. Encoded protein: CATSDFGRGGQETQYF.

The rearrangement uses TRBV7-2 and TRBJ2-2, with 8 bases aligning to TRBD2. The germline V gene has CDR1 SGHTA and CDR2 FQGNSA. Trimming removed 1 base from V and 6 bases from J; junction bases left unmatched: 10. This CDR3 spans 17 amino acids. The CDR3 sequence is CASSLVGGGLVAGELFF. For the CDR3, the DNA is TGTGCCAGCAGCTTAGTAGGGGGGGGACTAGTGGCCGGGGAGCTGTTTTTT.

This chain links TRBV4-3 with TRBJ2-1; 8 nucleotides align to TRBD1. V trimming: 0 bases; J trimming: 3 bases; junction bases outside the gene matches: 4. Germline CDR1 is LGHNA and CDR2 is YSLEER. The length of the CDR3 is 16 residues. The DNA for the CDR3 is TGCGCCAGCAGCCAAGAGACAGGGGCCGGCTACAATGAGCAGTTCTTC. It translates to CASSQETGAGYNEQFF.

J is TRBJ1-6 and V is TRBV10-3, with D unclear. The CDR3 has 15 residues. Germline lookup yields CDR1 ENHRY and CDR2 SYGVKD. The V end was cut by 3 bases, the J end by 4 bases, with 10 bases between. The CDR3 protein is CAISDQGGYNSPLHF. Written as DNA, the CDR3 is TGTGCCATCAGTGATCAAGGAGGGTATAATTCACCCCTCCACTTT.

The CDR3 bases are TGCAGTGCTAGTCCCCAGACGGTGGACTATGGCTACACCTTC. It yields the protein CSASPQTVDYGYTF. The chain is built from TRBV20-1 and TRBJ1-2; no clear D gene. This CDR3 has 14 residues. The germline V gene encodes CDR1 DFQATT and CDR2 SNEGSKA (reference sequence). V was trimmed by 3 bases and J by 3 bases, leaving 14 bases between them.

This clonotype was counted between two and nine times. Written as DNA, the CDR3 is TGTGCCAGCACCCCGACCGGGAACTCCTACGAGCAGTACTTC. Its protein product is CASTPTGNSYEQYF. J is TRBJ2-7 and V is TRBV9, with D perhaps matching TRBD2 (5 bases). The CDR3 covers 14 residues. V lost 6 bases and J 0 bases, leaving 13 bases between the germline ends. Looked up from germline, CDR1 is SGDLS and CDR2 is YYNGEE.

In this sample, this clonotype turned up a few times. V is TRBV18 and J is TRBJ2-2; possibly TRBD1 for D (6 bases). This CDR3 comprises 15 residues. Germline V gives CDR1 KGHSH, CDR2 LQKENI. Trimming took off 3 bases at V and 2 bases at J, with 10 bases between the two ends. CDR3 nucleotides: TGTGCCAGCTCACCCGGGACAACCAACACCGGGGAGCTGTTTTTT. Translation gives CASSPGTTNTGELFF.

Points on this clonotype: At one end, the junction sequence differs from germline, possibly due to a read error. The CDR3 is CASTKLAGGGSGSYNERFF. The CDR3, as DNA: TGTGCCAGCACCAAACTAGCGGGAGGGGGCTCGGGCTCCTACAATGAGCGGTTCTTC. J is TRBJ2-1 and V is TRBV27; 13 bases are shared with TRBD2. Germline CDR1 and CDR2: MNHEY and SMNVEV (reference sequence). The CDR3 has 19 amino acids.

This clonotype has only a few counts. This chain joins TRBV5-1 and TRBJ1-1; D gene uncertain. The germline CDR1 and CDR2 sequences are SGHRS and YFSETQ. The CDR3 loop spans 14 amino acids. V shed 0 bases and J shed 2 bases, with 8 bases lying between them. CDR3 sequence reads: CASSLDTRNTEAFF. The DNA of the CDR3 is TGCGCCAGCAGCTTGGACACTCGAAACACTGAAGCTTTCTTT.

The V gene is TRBV29-1, the J gene TRBJ1-1; no clear D gene. This CDR3 has 11 amino acids. CDR1 is SQVTM, CDR2 ANQGSEA, per germline. V lost 7 bases to trimming and J lost 3 bases, with 9 bases between them. Here the CDR3 DNA reads TGCAGCGAACAAAAGGACACTGAAGCTTTCTTT. Translation gives CSEQKDTEAFF.

J is TRBJ2-6 and V is TRBV5-1, with a weak D call TRBD2 (6 bases). The germline gives CDR1 SGHRS, CDR2 YFSETQ. The CDR3 is 13 residues long. Trimming stripped 7 bases from V and 1 base from J, with 6 bases between. CDR3 sequence (DNA): TGCGCCAGCGGAGGGTCTGGGGCCAACGTCCTGACTTTC. It encodes CASGGSGANVLTF.

The chain carries TRBV29-1 and TRBJ2-5; no definite D call. Trimming took off 3 bases at V and 7 bases at J, with 12 bases between the two ends. This CDR3 is 12 amino acids long. The germline V gene encodes CDR1 SQVTM and CDR2 ANQGSEA. CDR3 region: CSVDNIGGTQYF. For the CDR3, the DNA is TGCAGCGTTGATAACATCGGTGGGACCCAGTACTTC.

This clonotype was seen a few times. The chain is built from TRBV27 and TRBJ2-5; TRBD1 aligns across 10 bases. V trimming: 6 bases; J trimming: 11 bases; junction bases outside the gene matches: 15. Germline V gives CDR1 MNHEY, CDR2 SMNVEV (reference sequence). The CDR3 spans 15 residues. CDR3 nucleotides: TGTGCCAGCAGCCGCCGGGACAGGGGTAGCAATGAGCAGTACTTC. Its protein product is CASSRRDRGSNEQYF.

This chain uses TRBV11-1 with TRBJ2-3; 7 nucleotides agree with TRBD2. The CDR3 contains 14 residues. Trimming cost V 2 bases and J 6 bases; bases outside gene matches: 5. The germline CDR1 and CDR2 sequences are SGHAT and FQDESV (reference sequence). Here the CDR3 reads CASSLNAGADTQYF. CDR3 DNA: TGTGCCAGCAGCTTAAACGCGGGAGCGGATACGCAGTATTTT.

This clonotype has more than one count but fewer than ten. A junction boundary mismatches the germline segment, possibly from a read error. The V and J genes are TRBV2 and TRBJ2-4; D perhaps matches TRBD2 (6 bases). From germline, CDR1 is SNHLY and CDR2 FYNNEI. CDR3 size: 15 residues. The CDR3 sequence is CASTEGRLVKNIQYF. DNA for the CDR3: TGTGCCAGCACTGAAGGGAGGTTGGTCAAAAACATTCAGTACTTC.

About this clonotype: Relative to the germline gene, one junction end is altered; a read error may explain this. The DNA for the CDR3 is TGTGCCAGCAGCCCCCAGGGGATTTCCACCAATGGGCAGTTCTTC. It specifies CASSPQGISTNGQFF. The V call is TRBV7-9, the J call TRBJ2-1, with D perhaps matching TRBD1 (6 bases). Germline V gene data show CDR1 as SEHNR and CDR2 as FQNEAQ (reference sequence). The CDR3 covers 15 residues. Looking up the rest from reference TRBV7-9 and TRBJ2-1 gives the full variable domain: DTGVSQNPRHKITKRGQNVTFRCDPISEHNRLYWYRQTLGQGPEFLTYFQNEAQLEKSRLLSDRFSAERPKGSFSTLEIQRTEQGDSAMYLCASSPQGISTNGQFFGPGTRLTVL.

This clonotype was observed a handful of times. CDR3 protein: CASSLVAGGPSGANVLTF. The CDR3 DNA sequence: TGTGCCAGCAGCTTGGTAGCGGGAGGGCCGAGTGGGGCCAACGTCCTGACTTTC. This chain connects TRBV7-9 to TRBJ2-6, with 11 bases fitting TRBD2. This CDR3 is 18 amino acids long. Per germline, CDR1 SEHNR and CDR2 FQNEAQ (reference sequence). V was pared by 3 bases and J by 3 bases, with 7 bases of the junction left unmatched.

J is TRBJ1-2 and V is TRBV20-1; D is perhaps TRBD1 (6 bases). The V and J ends lost 3 bases and 9 bases respectively, with 14 bases between them. Germline CDR1 is DFQATT and CDR2 is SNEGSKA (reference sequence). CDR3 size: 12 residues. The CDR3 nucleotides read TGCAGTGCTAGGGGGGGCGCGGGTAGCTACACCTTC. This sequence encodes CSARGGAGSYTF.

J is TRBJ1-1 and V is TRBV6-1; 7 bases match TRBD1. The CDR3 has 15 amino acids. V shed 6 bases and J 2 bases; nucleotides not matched to a gene: 9. Germline assignment: CDR1 MNHNS and CDR2 SASEGT. The chain's CDR3 is CASRQQRQGNTEAFF. The CDR3 nucleotides read TGTGCCAGCAGACAACAGAGACAGGGCAACACTGAAGCTTTCTTT.

V usage is TRBV7-8 and J usage is TRBJ2-6; perhaps TRBD1 as D (6 bases). V lost 3 bases to trimming and J lost 1 base, with 13 bases between them. The germline V gene encodes CDR1 SGHVS and CDR2 FQNEAQ. The CDR3 sequence is 17 residues long. This CDR3 is CASSFPGARSGANVLTF. In nucleotides, the CDR3 is TGTGCCAGCAGCTTTCCAGGGGCTCGTTCTGGGGCCAACGTCCTGACTTTC.